This TCR beta chain was identified during a study of early T cells in non-severe SARS-CoV-2 infection. Study at large: Alpha and beta chains were unpaired, from unsorted whole-blood bulk RNA.

Regarding the study as a whole: VDJdb-based matching was biased toward anti-spike CD8 responses and missed private and CD4 specificities.

The TCR library protocol attached unique molecular identifiers to the individual cDNA molecules. TCRdb re-called the 5' RACE reads with MiXCR, one entry per CDR3 protein. Of approximately 89,000 distinct CDR3 sequences in the sample, 11% to 15% were seen once. In this sample, this clonotype turned up many times. Antigen unknown. Germline V gene sequence: CDR1 WNHNN, CDR2 SYGVQD (reference sequence). V was clipped by 3 bases and J by 7 bases, with 10 bases between them. CDR3 length: 13 amino acids. This chain uses TRBV10-1 with TRBJ2-1; D call uncertain. The sequence came from an adult who was a healthcare worker with PCR-confirmed SARS-CoV-2 infection or an uninfected control (not recorded which). Input material: whole blood. The CDR3 region is CASSDPNRNEQFF. The DNA for the CDR3 is TGCGCCAGCAGTGACCCCAACCGGAATGAGCAGTTCTTC.